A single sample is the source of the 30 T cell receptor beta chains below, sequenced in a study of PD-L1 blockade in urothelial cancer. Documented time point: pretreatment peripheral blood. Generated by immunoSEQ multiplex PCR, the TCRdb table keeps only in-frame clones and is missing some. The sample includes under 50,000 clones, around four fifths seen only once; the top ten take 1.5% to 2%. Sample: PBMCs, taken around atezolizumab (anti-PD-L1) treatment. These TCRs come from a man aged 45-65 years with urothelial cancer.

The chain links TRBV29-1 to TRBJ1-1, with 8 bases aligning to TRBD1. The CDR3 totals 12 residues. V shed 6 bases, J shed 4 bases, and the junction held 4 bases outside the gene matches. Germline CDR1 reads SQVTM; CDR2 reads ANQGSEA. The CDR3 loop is CSVAQGATEAFF. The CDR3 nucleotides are TGCAGCGTAGCTCAGGGGGCCACTGAAGCTTTCTTT.

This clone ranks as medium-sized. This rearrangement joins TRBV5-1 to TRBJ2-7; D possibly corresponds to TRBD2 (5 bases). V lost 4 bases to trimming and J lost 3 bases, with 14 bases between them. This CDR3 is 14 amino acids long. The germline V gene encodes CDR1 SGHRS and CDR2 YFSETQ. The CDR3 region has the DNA TGCGCCAGCAGCGCGGACTGGCCGATCTACGAGCAGTACTTC. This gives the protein CASSADWPIYEQYF.

CDR3 DNA: TGTGCCAGCAGACCTCTGGACGGCGGGAGGGAGACCCAGTACTTC. Protein: CASRPLDGGRETQYF. This chain uses TRBV6-5 with TRBJ2-5; 8 positions match TRBD2. The V gene's germline CDR1 is MNHEY and CDR2 SVGAGI. With 6 bases clipped from V and 5 bases from J, the junction kept 11 bases outside the gene matches. The CDR3 sequence is 15 residues long.

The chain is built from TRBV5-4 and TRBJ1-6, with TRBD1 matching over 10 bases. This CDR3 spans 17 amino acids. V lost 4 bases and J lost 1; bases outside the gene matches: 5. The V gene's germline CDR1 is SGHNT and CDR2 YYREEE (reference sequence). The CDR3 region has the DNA TGTGCCAGCAGCAGCCGGGACAGGGGTTCCTATAATTCACCCCTCCACTTT. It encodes CASSSRDRGSYNSPLHF.

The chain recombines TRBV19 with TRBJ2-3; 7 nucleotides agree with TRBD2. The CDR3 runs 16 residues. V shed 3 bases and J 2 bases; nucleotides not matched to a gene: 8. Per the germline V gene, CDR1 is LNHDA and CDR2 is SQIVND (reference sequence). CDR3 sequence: CASSMDPSGYTDTQYF. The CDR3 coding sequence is TGTGCCAGTAGTATGGATCCTAGCGGATACACAGATACGCAGTATTTT.

CDR3 in amino acids: CASSQGLAGAGDTQYF. The CDR3 DNA sequence: TGTGCCAGCAGTCAGGGACTAGCGGGGGCAGGGGATACGCAGTATTTT. V gene TRBV6-6 combines with J gene TRBJ2-3, with TRBD2 matching 14 bases. The V gene's germline CDR1 is MNHNY and CDR2 SVGAGI (reference sequence). The CDR3 loop spans 16 amino acids. The V gene end was trimmed by 5 bases and the J gene end by 6 bases; junction bases not matched to a gene: 7.

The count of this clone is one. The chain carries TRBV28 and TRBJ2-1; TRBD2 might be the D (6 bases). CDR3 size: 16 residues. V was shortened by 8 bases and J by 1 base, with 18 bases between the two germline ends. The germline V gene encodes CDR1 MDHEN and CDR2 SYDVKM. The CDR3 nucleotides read TGTGCCAGCCCCCCAAGGAGGGCAATATCCTACAATGAGCAGTTCTTC. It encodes CASPPRRAISYNEQFF.

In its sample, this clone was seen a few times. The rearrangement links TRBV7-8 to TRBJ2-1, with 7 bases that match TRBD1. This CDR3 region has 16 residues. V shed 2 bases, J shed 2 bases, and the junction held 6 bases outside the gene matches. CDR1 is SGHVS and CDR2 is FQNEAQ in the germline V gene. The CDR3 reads CASSLQQGRAYNEQFF. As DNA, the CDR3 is TGTGCCAGCAGCTTACAACAGGGGCGCGCCTACAATGAGCAGTTCTTC.

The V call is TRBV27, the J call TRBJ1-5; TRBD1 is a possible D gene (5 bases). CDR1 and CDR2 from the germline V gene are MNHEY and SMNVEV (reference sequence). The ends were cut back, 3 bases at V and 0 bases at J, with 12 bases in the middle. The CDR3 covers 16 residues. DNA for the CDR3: TGTGCCAGCAGTTTCGCAGGGCGCCTTAGCAATCAGCCCCAGCATTTT. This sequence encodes CASSFAGRLSNQPQHF.

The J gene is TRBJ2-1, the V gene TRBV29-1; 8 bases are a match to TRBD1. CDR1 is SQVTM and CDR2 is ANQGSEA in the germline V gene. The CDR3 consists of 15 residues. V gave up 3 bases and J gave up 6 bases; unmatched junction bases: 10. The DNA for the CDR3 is TGCAGCGTTGAGCAGGGTAGGGACAGGTTCAATGAGCAGTTCTTC. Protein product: CSVEQGRDRFNEQFF.

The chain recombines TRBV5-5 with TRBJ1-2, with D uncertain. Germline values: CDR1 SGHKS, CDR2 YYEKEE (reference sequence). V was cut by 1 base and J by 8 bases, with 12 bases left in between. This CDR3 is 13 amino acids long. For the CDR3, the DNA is TGTGCCAGCAGCTTGACTTTCACTATGGGCTACACCTTC. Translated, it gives CASSLTFTMGYTF.

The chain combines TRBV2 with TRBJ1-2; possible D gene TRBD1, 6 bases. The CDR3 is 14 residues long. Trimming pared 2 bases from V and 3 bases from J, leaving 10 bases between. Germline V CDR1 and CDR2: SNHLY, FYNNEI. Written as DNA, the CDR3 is TGTGCCAGCAGTGAACAGGGGCGCTACTATGGCTACACCTTC. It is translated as CASSEQGRYYGYTF.

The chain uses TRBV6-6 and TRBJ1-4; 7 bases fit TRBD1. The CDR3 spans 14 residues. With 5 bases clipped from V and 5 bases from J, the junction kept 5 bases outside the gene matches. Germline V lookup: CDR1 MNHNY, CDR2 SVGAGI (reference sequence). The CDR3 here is CASSHRDSNEKLFF. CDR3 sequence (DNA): TGTGCCAGCAGTCACCGGGACAGCAATGAAAAACTGTTTTTT.

CDR3 region: CASSPAGVSDSPLHF. CDR3 nucleotides: TGTGCCAGCTCACCGGCCGGGGTTAGCGATTCACCCCTCCACTTT. The J gene is TRBJ1-6, the V gene TRBV18; D is uncertain. This CDR3 has 15 residues. V shed 3 bases and J shed 8 bases, with 14 bases lying between them. The germline gives CDR1 KGHSH, CDR2 LQKENI.

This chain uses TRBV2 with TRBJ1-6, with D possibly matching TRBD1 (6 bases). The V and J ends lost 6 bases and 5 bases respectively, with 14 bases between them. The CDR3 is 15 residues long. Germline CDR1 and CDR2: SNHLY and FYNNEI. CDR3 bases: TGTGCCAGCAGAGACCGGACAGTAAATAATTCACCCCTCCACTTT. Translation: CASRDRTVNNSPLHF.

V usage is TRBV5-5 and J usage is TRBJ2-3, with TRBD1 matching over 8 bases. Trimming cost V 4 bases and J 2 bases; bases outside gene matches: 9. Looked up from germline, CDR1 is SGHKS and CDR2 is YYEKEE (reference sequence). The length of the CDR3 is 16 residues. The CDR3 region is CASSPRDRTITDTQYF. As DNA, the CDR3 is TGTGCCAGCAGCCCTCGGGACAGGACCATCACAGATACGCAGTATTTT.

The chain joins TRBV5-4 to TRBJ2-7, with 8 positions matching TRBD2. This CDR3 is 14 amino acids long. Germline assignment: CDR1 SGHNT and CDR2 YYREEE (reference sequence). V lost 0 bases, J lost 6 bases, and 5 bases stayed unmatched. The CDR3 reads CASSLEGLGREQYF. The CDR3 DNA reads TGTGCCAGCAGCTTGGAGGGACTAGGACGCGAGCAGTACTTC.

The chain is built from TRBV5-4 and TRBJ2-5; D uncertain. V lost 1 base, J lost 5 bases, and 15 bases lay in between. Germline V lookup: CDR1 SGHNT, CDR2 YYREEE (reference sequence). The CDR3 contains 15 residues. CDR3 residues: CASSLSDTSWETQYF. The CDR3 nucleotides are TGTGCCAGCAGCTTGAGTGATACGAGTTGGGAGACCCAGTACTTC.

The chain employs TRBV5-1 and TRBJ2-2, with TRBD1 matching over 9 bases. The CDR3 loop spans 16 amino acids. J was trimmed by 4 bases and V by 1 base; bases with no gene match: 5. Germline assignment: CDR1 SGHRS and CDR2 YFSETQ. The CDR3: CASSLNGQGPTGELFF. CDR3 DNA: TGCGCCAGCAGCTTGAACGGACAGGGGCCCACCGGGGAGCTGTTTTTT.

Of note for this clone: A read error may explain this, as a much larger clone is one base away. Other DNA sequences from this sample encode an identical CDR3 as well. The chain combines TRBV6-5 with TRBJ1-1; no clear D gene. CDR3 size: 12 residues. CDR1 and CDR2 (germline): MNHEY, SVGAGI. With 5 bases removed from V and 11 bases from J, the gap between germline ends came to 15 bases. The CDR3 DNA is TGTGCCAGCAGTCTAACGGGCGGAGGGGCTTTCTTT. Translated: CASSLTGGGAFF.

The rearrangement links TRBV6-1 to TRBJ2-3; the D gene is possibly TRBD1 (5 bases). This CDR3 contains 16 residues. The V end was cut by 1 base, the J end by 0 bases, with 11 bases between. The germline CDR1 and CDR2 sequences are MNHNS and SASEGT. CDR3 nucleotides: TGTGCCAGCAGTGAAGGGGGCTATTCTAGCACAGATACGCAGTATTTT. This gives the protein CASSEGGYSSTDTQYF.

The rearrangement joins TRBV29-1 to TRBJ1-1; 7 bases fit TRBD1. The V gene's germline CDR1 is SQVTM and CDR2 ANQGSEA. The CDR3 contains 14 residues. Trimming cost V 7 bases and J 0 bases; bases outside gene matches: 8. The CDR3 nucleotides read TGCAGCGGAGGGGGCGGATTCATGAACACTGAAGCTTTCTTT. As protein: CSGGGGFMNTEAFF. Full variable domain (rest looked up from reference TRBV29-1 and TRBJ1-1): SAVISQKPSRDICQRGTSLTIQCQVDSQVTMMFWYRQQPGQSLTLIATANQGSEATYESGFVIDKFPISRPNLTFSTLTVSNMSPEDSSIYLCSGGGGFMNTEAFFGQGTRLTVV.

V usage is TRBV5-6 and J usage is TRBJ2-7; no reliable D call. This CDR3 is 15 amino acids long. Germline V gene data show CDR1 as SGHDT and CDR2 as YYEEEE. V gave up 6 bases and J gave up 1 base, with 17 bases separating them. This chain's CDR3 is CASTEQSSFSYEQYV. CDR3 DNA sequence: TGTGCCAGCACGGAGCAGAGCTCATTTTCCTACGAGCAGTACGTC.

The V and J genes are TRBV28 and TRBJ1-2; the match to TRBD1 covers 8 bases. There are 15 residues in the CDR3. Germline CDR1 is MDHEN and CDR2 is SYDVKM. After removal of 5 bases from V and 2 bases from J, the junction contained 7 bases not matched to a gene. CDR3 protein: CASSQPGQANYGYTF. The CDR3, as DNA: TGTGCCAGCAGTCAACCGGGACAGGCGAACTATGGCTACACCTTC.

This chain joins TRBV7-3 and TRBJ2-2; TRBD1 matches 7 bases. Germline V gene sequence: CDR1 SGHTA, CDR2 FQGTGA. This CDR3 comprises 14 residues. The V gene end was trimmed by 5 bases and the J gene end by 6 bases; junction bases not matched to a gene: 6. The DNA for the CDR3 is TGTGCCAGCAGCAGGGACAGTGGACCCGGGGAGCTGTTTTTT. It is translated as CASSRDSGPGELFF. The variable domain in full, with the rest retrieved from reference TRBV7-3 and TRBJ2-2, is GAGVSQTPSNKVTEKGKYVELRCDPISGHTALYWYRQSLGQGPEFLIYFQGTGAADDSGLPNDRFFAVRPEGSVSTLKIQRTERGDSAVYLCASSRDSGPGELFFGEGSRLTVL.

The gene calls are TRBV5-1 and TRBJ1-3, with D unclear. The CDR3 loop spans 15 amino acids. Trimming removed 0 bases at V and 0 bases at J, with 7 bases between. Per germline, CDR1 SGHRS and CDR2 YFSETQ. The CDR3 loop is CASSLALASGNTIYF. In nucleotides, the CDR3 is TGCGCCAGCAGCTTGGCCCTGGCCTCTGGAAACACCATATATTTT.

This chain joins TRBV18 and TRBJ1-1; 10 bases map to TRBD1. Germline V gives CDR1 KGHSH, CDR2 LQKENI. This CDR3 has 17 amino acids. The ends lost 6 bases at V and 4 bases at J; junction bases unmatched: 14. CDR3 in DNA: TGTGCCAGCTCGCGGACCACCGGGACAGGGGCCGGCACTGAAGCTTTCTTT. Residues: CASSRTTGTGAGTEAFF. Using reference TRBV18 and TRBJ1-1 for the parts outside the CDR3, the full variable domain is NAGVMQNPRHLVRRRGQEARLRCSPMKGHSHVYWYRQLPEEGLKFMVYLQKENIIDESGMPKERFSAEFPKEGPSILRIQQVVRGDSAAYFCASSRTTGTGAGTEAFFGQGTRLTVV.

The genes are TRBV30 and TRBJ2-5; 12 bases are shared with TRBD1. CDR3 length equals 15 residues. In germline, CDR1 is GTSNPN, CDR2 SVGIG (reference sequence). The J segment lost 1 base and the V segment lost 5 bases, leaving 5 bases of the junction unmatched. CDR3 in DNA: TGTGCCTGGGGGACGGGACAGGGGGCCCAAGAGACCCAGTACTTC. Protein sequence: CAWGTGQGAQETQYF.

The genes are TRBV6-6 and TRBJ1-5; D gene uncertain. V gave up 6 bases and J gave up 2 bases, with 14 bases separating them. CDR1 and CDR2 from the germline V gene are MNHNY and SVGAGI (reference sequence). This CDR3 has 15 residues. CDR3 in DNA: TGTGCCAGCAGCAGTCCACTCCAGGGCAATCAGCCCCAGCATTTT. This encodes CASSSPLQGNQPQHF.

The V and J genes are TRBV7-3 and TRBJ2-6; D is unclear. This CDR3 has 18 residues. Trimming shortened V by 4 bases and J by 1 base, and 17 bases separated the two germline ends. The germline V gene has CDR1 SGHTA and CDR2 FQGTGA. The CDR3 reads CASSSRNSGPSGANVLTF. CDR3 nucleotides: TGTGCCAGCAGCTCACGAAACAGTGGCCCTTCTGGGGCCAACGTCCTGACTTTC.